This T cell receptor beta chain is from a study of cytomegalovirus exposure and HLA in healthy donors. This CDR3 has 13 amino acids. Germline CDR1 reads SGHAT; CDR2 reads FQNNGV. The V end lost 0 bases, the J end lost 6 bases, and 6 bases lay between the germline ends. As concerns this clone: Antigen unknown.

Amplification used 60 Vbeta primers and 13 Jbeta primers. TCRdb keeps only in-frame clones here, not all; method: immunoSEQ multiplex PCR. The sample holds under 200,000 clones, roughly 78% seen once. Study-wide results and caveats: Reports state that TCR beta sequences accurately predicted most subjects' HLA-A and HLA-B alleles. The later analysis indicated that the majority of CMV-associated TCR beta chains appeared HLA-restricted. When the data were analyzed later, several of the most significant clusters appeared to be linked to common viral pathogens.

Sequenced material: PBMCs. The chain uses TRBV11-2 and TRBJ2-1, with no clear D. The clonotype was recovered from a woman in her thirties or forties in good health and CMV-seronegative. CDR3 amino acids: CASSLEFSNEQFF. DNA of the CDR3: TGTGCCAGCAGCTTAGAATTCAGCAATGAGCAGTTCTTC.